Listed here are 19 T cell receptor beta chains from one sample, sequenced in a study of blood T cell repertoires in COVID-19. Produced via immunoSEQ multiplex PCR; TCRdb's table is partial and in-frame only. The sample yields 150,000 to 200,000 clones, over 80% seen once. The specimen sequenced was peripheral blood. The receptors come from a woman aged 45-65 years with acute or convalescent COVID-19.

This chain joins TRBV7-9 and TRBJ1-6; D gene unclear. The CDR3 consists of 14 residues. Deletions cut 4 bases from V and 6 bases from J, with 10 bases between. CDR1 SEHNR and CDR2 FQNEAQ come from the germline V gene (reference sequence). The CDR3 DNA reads TGTGCCAGCAGCTCTGGGCGGGCTAATTCACCCCTCCACTTT. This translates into CASSSGRANSPLHF.

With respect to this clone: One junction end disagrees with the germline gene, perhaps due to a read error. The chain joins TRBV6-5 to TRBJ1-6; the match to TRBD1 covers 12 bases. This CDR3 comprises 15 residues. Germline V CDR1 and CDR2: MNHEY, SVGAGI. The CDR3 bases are TGTGCCAACAGTTCCGGGACAGGGGGCAATTCACCCCTCCACTTT. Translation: CANSSGTGGNSPLHF.

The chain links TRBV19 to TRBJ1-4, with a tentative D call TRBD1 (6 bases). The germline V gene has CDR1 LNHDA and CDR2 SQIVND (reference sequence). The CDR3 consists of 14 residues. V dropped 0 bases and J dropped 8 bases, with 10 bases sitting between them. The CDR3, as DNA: TGTGCCAGTAGTATAGACAGGGGAAGCGAAAAACTGTTTTTT. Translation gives CASSIDRGSEKLFF.

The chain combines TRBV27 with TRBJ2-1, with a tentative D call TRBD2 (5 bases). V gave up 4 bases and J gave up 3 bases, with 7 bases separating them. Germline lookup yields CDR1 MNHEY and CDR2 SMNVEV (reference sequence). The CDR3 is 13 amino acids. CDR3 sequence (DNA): TGTGCCAGCAGTTCGGGGTACTACAATGAGCAGTTCTTC. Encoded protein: CASSSGYYNEQFF.

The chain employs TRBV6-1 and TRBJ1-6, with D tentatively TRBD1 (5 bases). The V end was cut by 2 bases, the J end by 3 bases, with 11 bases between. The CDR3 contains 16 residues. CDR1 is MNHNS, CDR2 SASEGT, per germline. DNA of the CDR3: TGTGCCAGCAGTGAATCCCAGGGCTACTATAATTCACCCCTCCACTTT. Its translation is CASSESQGYYNSPLHF.

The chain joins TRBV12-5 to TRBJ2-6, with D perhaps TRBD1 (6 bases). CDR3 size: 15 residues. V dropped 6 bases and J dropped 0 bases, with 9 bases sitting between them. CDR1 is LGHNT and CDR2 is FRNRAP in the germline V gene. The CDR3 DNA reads TGTGCTAGTGGGCCAGGGGACTCTGGGGCCAACGTCCTGACTTTC. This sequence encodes CASGPGDSGANVLTF.

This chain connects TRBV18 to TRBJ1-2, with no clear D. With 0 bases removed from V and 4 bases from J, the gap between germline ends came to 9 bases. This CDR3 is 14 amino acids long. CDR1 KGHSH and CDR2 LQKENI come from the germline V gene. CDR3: CASSPPWEGYGYTF. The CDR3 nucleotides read TGTGCCAGCTCACCACCGTGGGAGGGCTATGGCTACACCTTC.

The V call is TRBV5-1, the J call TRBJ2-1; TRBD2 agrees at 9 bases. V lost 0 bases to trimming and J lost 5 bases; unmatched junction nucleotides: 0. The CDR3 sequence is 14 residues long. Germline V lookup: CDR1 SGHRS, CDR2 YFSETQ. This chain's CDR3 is CASSLGLADNEQFF. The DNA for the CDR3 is TGCGCCAGCAGCTTGGGACTAGCGGACAATGAGCAGTTCTTC.

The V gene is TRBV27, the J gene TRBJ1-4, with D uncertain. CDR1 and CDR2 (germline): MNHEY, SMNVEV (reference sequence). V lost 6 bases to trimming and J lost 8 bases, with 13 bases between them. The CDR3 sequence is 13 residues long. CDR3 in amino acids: CASSSELREKLFF. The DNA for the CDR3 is TGTGCCAGCAGCAGCGAACTTAGGGAAAAACTGTTTTTT.

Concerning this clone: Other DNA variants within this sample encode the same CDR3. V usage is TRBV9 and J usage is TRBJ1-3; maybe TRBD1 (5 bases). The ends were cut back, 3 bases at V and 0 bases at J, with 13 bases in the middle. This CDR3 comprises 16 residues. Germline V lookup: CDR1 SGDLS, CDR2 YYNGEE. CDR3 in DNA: TGTGCCAGCAGCGCCAGCACAGGTGGCTCTGGAAACACCATATATTTT. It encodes CASSASTGGSGNTIYF.

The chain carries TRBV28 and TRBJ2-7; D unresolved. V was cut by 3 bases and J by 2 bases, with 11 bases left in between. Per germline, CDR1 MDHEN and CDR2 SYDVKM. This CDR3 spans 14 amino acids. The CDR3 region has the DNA TGTGCCAGCAGTTTGGCCAGGCAACCCTACGAGCAGTACTTC. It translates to CASSLARQPYEQYF.

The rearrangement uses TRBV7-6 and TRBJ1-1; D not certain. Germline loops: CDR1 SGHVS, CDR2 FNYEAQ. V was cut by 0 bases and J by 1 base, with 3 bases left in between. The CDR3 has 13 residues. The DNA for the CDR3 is TGTGCCAGCAGCTTAGCAGCGAACACTGAAGCTTTCTTT. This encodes CASSLAANTEAFF. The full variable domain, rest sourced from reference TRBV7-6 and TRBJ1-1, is GAGVSQSPRYKVTKRGQDVALRCDPISGHVSLYWYRQALGQGPEFLTYFNYEAQQDKSGLPNDRFSAERPEGSISTLTIQRTEQRDSAMYRCASSLAANTEAFFGQGTRLTVV.

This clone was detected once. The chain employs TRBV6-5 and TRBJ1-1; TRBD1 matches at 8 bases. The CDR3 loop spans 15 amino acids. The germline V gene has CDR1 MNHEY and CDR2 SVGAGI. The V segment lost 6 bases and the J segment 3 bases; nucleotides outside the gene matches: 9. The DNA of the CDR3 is TGTGCCAGCAGCTCCCTCCGGGACAGGTACACTGAAGCTTTCTTT. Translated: CASSSLRDRYTEAFF.

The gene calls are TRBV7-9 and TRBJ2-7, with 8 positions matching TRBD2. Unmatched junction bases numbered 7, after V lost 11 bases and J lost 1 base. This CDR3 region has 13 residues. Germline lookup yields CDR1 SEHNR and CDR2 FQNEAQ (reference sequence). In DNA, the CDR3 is TGTGCCTGGTCGGCTAGCGGGTCCTACGAGCAGTACTTC. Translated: CAWSASGSYEQYF.

CDR3 amino acids: CATLLDSFQGYGYTF. The DNA for the CDR3 is TGTGCCACACTACTGGACAGTTTCCAGGGCTATGGCTACACCTTC. The chain uses TRBV28 and TRBJ1-2; D is possibly TRBD1 (6 bases). Trimming stripped 10 bases from V and 4 bases from J, with 22 bases between. Germline CDR1 MDHEN, CDR2 SYDVKM. The CDR3 loop spans 15 amino acids.

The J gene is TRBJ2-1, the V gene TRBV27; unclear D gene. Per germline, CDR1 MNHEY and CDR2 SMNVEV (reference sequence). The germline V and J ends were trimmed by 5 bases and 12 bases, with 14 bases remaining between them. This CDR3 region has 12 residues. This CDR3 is CASSNGASGQFF. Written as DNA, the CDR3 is TGTGCCAGCAGTAATGGAGCGAGTGGGCAGTTCTTC.

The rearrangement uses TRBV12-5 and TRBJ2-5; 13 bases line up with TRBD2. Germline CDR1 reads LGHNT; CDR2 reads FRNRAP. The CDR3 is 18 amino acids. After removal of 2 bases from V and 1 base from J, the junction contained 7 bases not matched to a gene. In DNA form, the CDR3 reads TGTGCTAGTGGTTTGTCCTGGACTAGCGGGGGAACCCAAGAGACCCAGTACTTC. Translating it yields CASGLSWTSGGTQETQYF.

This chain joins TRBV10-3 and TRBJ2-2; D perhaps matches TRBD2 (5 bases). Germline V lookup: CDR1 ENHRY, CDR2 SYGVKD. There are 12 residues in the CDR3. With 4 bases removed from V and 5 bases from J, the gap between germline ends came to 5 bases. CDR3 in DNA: TGTGCCATCAGTGGAGGGACCGGGGAGCTGTTTTTT. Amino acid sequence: CAISGGTGELFF.

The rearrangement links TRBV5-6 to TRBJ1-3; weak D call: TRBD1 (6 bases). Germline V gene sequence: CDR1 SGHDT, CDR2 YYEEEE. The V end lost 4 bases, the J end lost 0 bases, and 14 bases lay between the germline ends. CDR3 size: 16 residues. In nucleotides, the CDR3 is TGTGCCAGCAGCCCCCGACCGGGACACTCTGGAAACACCATATATTTT. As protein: CASSPRPGHSGNTIYF.